This is a list of T cell receptor beta chains from one sample in a study of blood T cell repertoires in COVID-19. The table came from immunoSEQ multiplex PCR; TCRdb's copy has only in-frame clones and leaves some out. Of about 200,000 clones in the sample, 94% were seen once. The sample comprised peripheral blood. The receptor source for this set is a young man with COVID-19, enrolled during active disease. CDR3s include the opening cysteine and the closing phenylalanine or tryptophan. Each record gives: clone size, J gene, D gene, V gene, CDR3 protein, CDR3 DNA. D genes are given only for firm matches. For some rows the clone size is stated as once, few or many, or as a class when expanded; others skip it.

abundance: .; j_gene: TRBJ2-1; d_gene: TRBD1; v_gene: TRBV6-6; CDR3aa: CASSYQQGSTYNEQFF; CDR3nt: TGTGCCAGCAGTTACCAACAGGGGTCCACTTACAATGAGCAGTTCTTC
abundance: .; j_gene: TRBJ1-2; d_gene: .; v_gene: TRBV9; CDR3aa: CASSPQPIQGPYGYTF; CDR3nt: TGTGCCAGCAGCCCCCAACCCATTCAGGGGCCCTATGGCTACACCTTC
abundance: once; j_gene: TRBJ2-7; d_gene: .; v_gene: TRBV30; CDR3aa: CACGAGDVSEQYF; CDR3nt: TGTGCCTGCGGGGCAGGGGACGTAAGCGAGCAGTACTTC
abundance: .; j_gene: TRBJ1-3; d_gene: .; v_gene: TRBV11-2; CDR3aa: CASSGLRGRRNTIYF; CDR3nt: TGTGCCAGCAGTGGACTACGAGGACGGCGAAACACCATATATTTT
abundance: .; j_gene: TRBJ2-1; d_gene: .; v_gene: TRBV3-1/TRBV3-2; CDR3aa: CASSQGSYEQFF; CDR3nt: TGTGCCAGCAGCCAAGGGAGTTATGAGCAGTTCTTC
abundance: .; j_gene: TRBJ1-1; d_gene: TRBD1; v_gene: TRBV5-5; CDR3aa: CASSSWDRGNTEAFF; CDR3nt: TGTGCCAGCAGCTCGTGGGACAGGGGCAACACTGAAGCTTTCTTT
abundance: once; j_gene: TRBJ2-6; d_gene: .; v_gene: TRBV7-6; CDR3aa: CASSAPGVRPAGANVLTF; CDR3nt: TGTGCCAGCAGCGCGCCGGGGGTCCGCCCCGCTGGGGCCAACGTCCTGACTTTC
abundance: .; j_gene: TRBJ2-5; d_gene: TRBD2; v_gene: TRBV19; CDR3aa: CASSAGGRFQETQYF; CDR3nt: TGTGCCAGTAGCGCGGGGGGCCGTTTTCAAGAGACCCAGTACTTC
abundance: .; j_gene: TRBJ2-5; d_gene: .; v_gene: TRBV10-3; CDR3aa: CATQWVVGETQYF; CDR3nt: TGTGCCACTCAGTGGGTGGTCGGGGAGACCCAGTACTTC
abundance: .; j_gene: TRBJ1-4; d_gene: TRBD1; v_gene: TRBV12-5; CDR3aa: CASGPTRDRGRSNEKLFF; CDR3nt: TGTGCTAGTGGTCCCACCCGGGACAGGGGGCGGTCTAATGAAAAACTGTTTTTT
abundance: once; j_gene: TRBJ1-4; d_gene: TRBD1; v_gene: TRBV5-1; CDR3aa: CASSLRDSNEKLFF; CDR3nt: TGCGCCAGCAGCTTGCGGGACAGTAATGAAAAACTGTTTTTT
abundance: .; j_gene: TRBJ2-3; d_gene: TRBD2; v_gene: TRBV9; CDR3aa: CASSPGLAFTDTQYF; CDR3nt: TGTGCCAGCAGCCCGGGACTAGCGTTCACAGATACGCAGTATTTT
abundance: .; j_gene: TRBJ1-2; d_gene: TRBD1; v_gene: TRBV27; CDR3aa: CASSPQGARYGYTF; CDR3nt: TGTGCCAGCAGTCCCCAGGGGGCGAGATATGGCTACACCTTC
abundance: once; j_gene: TRBJ1-1; d_gene: .; v_gene: TRBV7-3; CDR3aa: CASSSGGGTEAFF; CDR3nt: TGTGCCAGCAGCTCGGGGGGAGGAACTGAAGCTTTCTTT
abundance: .; j_gene: TRBJ1-5; d_gene: TRBD1; v_gene: TRBV30; CDR3aa: CAWNRRGQEPQHF; CDR3nt: TGTGCCTGGAATCGCAGGGGGCAGGAGCCCCAGCATTTT
abundance: once; j_gene: TRBJ1-4; d_gene: .; v_gene: TRBV30; CDR3aa: CAWTTDRWASEKLFF; CDR3nt: TGTGCCTGGACCACAGACAGGTGGGCAAGTGAAAAACTGTTTTTT
abundance: .; j_gene: TRBJ2-3; d_gene: .; v_gene: TRBV5-4; CDR3aa: CASSGQGSTDTQYF; CDR3nt: TGTGCCAGCTCGGGGCAGGGGAGCACAGATACGCAGTATTTT
abundance: .; j_gene: TRBJ2-7; d_gene: .; v_gene: TRBV6-5; CDR3aa: CASRSGSPTYEQYF; CDR3nt: TGTGCCAGCAGGAGCGGTTCACCCACCTACGAGCAGTACTTC
abundance: .; j_gene: TRBJ1-1; d_gene: .; v_gene: TRBV29-1; CDR3aa: CSVGTFENTEAFF; CDR3nt: TGCAGCGTGGGGACATTTGAGAACACTGAAGCTTTCTTT
abundance: once; j_gene: TRBJ2-1; d_gene: .; v_gene: TRBV5-4; CDR3aa: CASSLVSGKTDEQFF; CDR3nt: TGTGCCAGCAGCTTGGTTTCAGGGAAAACCGATGAGCAGTTCTTC
abundance: .; j_gene: TRBJ1-6; d_gene: TRBD1; v_gene: TRBV27; CDR3aa: CASSGTEIYNSPLHF; CDR3nt: TGTGCCAGCAGCGGGACAGAGATCTATAATTCACCCCTCCACTTT
abundance: .; j_gene: TRBJ1-1; d_gene: TRBD1; v_gene: TRBV5-5; CDR3aa: CASSLVGQGNTEAFF; CDR3nt: TGTGCCAGCAGCTTGGTGGGACAGGGGAACACTGAAGCTTTCTTT
abundance: .; j_gene: TRBJ1-2; d_gene: .; v_gene: TRBV30; CDR3aa: CAWEGVAPGSYTF; CDR3nt: TGTGCCTGGGAGGGGGTAGCACCGGGCAGCTACACCTTC
abundance: .; j_gene: TRBJ1-1; d_gene: TRBD1; v_gene: TRBV6-5; CDR3aa: CASRKTGLMNTEAFF; CDR3nt: TGTGCCAGCAGAAAGACAGGGCTTATGAACACTGAAGCTTTCTTT
abundance: once; j_gene: TRBJ2-7; d_gene: TRBD1; v_gene: TRBV11-3; CDR3aa: CASSYGTGNHEQYF; CDR3nt: TGTGCCAGCAGCTACGGGACAGGGAACCACGAGCAGTACTTC
abundance: .; j_gene: TRBJ1-6; d_gene: .; v_gene: TRBV2; CDR3aa: CASSEAGGRNSPLHF; CDR3nt: TGTGCCAGCAGTGAAGCAGGGGGTCGCAATTCACCCCTCCACTTT
abundance: .; j_gene: TRBJ2-2; d_gene: .; v_gene: TRBV12-3/TRBV12-4; CDR3aa: CASSFPGGELFF; CDR3nt: TGTGCCAGCAGTTTCCCCGGCGGGGAGCTGTTTTTT
abundance: .; j_gene: TRBJ1-5; d_gene: .; v_gene: TRBV5-1; CDR3aa: CASSLVAGDQPQHF; CDR3nt: TGCGCCAGCAGCTTGGTCGCAGGGGACCAGCCCCAGCATTTT
abundance: .; j_gene: TRBJ1-1; d_gene: .; v_gene: TRBV6-6; CDR3aa: CASGPLGGASTEAFF; CDR3nt: TGTGCCAGCGGACCTTTGGGGGGGGCGAGCACTGAAGCTTTCTTT
abundance: .; j_gene: TRBJ1-1; d_gene: .; v_gene: TRBV2; CDR3aa: CASRRSEGNTEAFF; CDR3nt: TGTGCCAGCAGGAGGAGCGAAGGGAACACTGAAGCTTTCTTT
abundance: .; j_gene: TRBJ1-3; d_gene: .; v_gene: TRBV6-6; CDR3aa: CASSQTISGNTIYF; CDR3nt: TGTGCCAGCAGTCAGACAATTTCTGGAAACACCATATATTTT
abundance: .; j_gene: TRBJ2-5; d_gene: .; v_gene: TRBV20-1; CDR3aa: CSASLVQGRETQYF; CDR3nt: TGCAGTGCTAGTCTCGTTCAGGGTCGGGAGACCCAGTACTTC
abundance: .; j_gene: TRBJ2-7; d_gene: .; v_gene: TRBV6-5; CDR3aa: CASSYSRGYEQYF; CDR3nt: TGTGCCAGCAGTTACTCCCGGGGGTACGAGCAGTACTTC